This T cell receptor beta chain was sequenced for a study of T cell responses to AZD1222 COVID-19 vaccine. General study results and limits: Possibly, clonal diversity was underestimated; donors were largely white British and included more females. Epitopes outside B.1.351 and B.1.1.7 mutated regions reportedly drew nearly half of spike TCRs.

Of note for this clone: What it binds is not known.

The CDR3 totals 14 residues. The V gene end was trimmed by 2 bases and the J gene end by 1 base; junction bases not matched to a gene: 1. CDR1 SNHLY and CDR2 FYNNEI come from the germline V gene. The assay was immunoSEQ multiplex PCR, and TCRdb's table has in-frame clones only and misses some. Among around 140,000 clones listed, 80% to 95% were seen once. V is TRBV2 and J is TRBJ1-1; 7 bases align to TRBD1. This sequence originates from an adult in good health. The input for sequencing was peripheral blood, taken on day 0 of AZD1222 vaccination. CDR3 nucleotide sequence: TGTGCCAGCAGTGAAACAGGGGCGAACACTGAAGCTTTCTTT. As protein: CASSETGANTEAFF.